The clone carrying this TCR beta chain was seen once. Its antigen is unknown. These data are taken from a study of cytomegalovirus exposure and HLA in healthy donors. CDR1 MNHNS and CDR2 SASEGT come from the germline V gene. This CDR3 is built from 15 residues. V trimming: 2 bases; J trimming: 1 base; junction bases outside the gene matches: 3. Assay used: immunoSEQ multiplex PCR; TCRdb lists only in-frame clones, some missing. The profile shows around 60,000 clones, 96% of them singletons. Study-wide findings and caveats: There were some public TCRs occurring in many donors, but most TCR sequences were rare. For cytomegalovirus status, the classifier reportedly gave diagnoses with high specificity and sensitivity. According to a subsequent analysis, TCR clusters from the first cohort were inclined to appear together in the roughly 130 validation repertoires. Testing in vitro showed three CMV-associated chains specific for CMV antigens.

This clonotype originated in a woman aged 18-29 years in good health and CMV-seronegative. The rearrangement uses TRBV6-1 and TRBJ1-1, with 8 bases aligning to TRBD1. Sequenced input: PBMCs. CDR3 sequence: CASSERQGWNTEAFF. As DNA, the CDR3 is TGTGCCAGCAGTGAAAGACAGGGGTGGAACACTGAAGCTTTCTTT.